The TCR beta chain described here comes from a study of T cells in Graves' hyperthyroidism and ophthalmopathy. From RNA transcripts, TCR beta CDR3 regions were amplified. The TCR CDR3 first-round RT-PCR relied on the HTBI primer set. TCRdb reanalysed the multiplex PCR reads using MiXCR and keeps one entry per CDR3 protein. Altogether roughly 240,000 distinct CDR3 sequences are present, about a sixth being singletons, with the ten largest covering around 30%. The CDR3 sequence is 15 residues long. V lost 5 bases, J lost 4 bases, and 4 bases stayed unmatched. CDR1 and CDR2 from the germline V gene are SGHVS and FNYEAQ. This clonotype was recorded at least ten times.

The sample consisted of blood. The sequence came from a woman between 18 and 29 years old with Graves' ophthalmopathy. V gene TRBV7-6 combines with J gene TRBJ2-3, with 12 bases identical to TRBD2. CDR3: CASSRLAGVPDTQYF. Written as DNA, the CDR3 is TGTGCCAGCAGCCGACTAGCGGGAGTTCCAGATACGCAGTATTTT. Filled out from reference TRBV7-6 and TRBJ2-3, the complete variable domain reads GAGVSQSPRYKVTKRGQDVALRCDPISGHVSLYWYRQALGQGPEFLTYFNYEAQQDKSGLPNDRFSAERPEGSISTLTIQRTEQRDSAMYRCASSRLAGVPDTQYFGPGTRLTVL.